The sequence of this TCR beta chain was determined in a study of blood T cell repertoires in COVID-19. On the study more broadly: Collection of acute and convalescent COVID-19 samples took place in the United States, Italy and Spain.

Trimming took 4 bases from V and 1 from J, leaving 13 bases between them. Germline V gene data show CDR1 as LGHDT and CDR2 as YNNKEL (reference sequence). The CDR3 length is 16 residues. Per the study methods: Scientists estimated how many nucleated cells there were by amplifying reference gene primers. Profiling relied on immunoSEQ multiplex PCR, and the TCRdb table lists in-frame clones only, not all of them. The DNA was the basis for D and trimming; V, J and clone size are from that table. This table has 300,000 to 400,000 clones, around 87% appearing once. Input material: peripheral blood. The chain joins TRBV3-1 (or the pseudogene TRBV3-2) to TRBJ1-4, with TRBD1 as a possible D gene (5 bases). This sequence was found in a woman in her 50s who had recovered from COVID-19. The CDR3 coding sequence is TGTGCCAGCAGCCCCAACTCGGGGGGAACTAATGAAAAACTGTTTTTT. It is translated as CASSPNSGGTNEKLFF.